This T cell receptor (beta chain) was sequenced during a study of cytomegalovirus exposure and HLA in healthy donors. Regarding the study as a whole: The later analysis indicated that the majority of CMV-associated TCR beta chains appeared HLA-restricted. HLA alleles showed associations with 15,000 to 20,000 TCR beta sequences in a later analysis, at a 0.05 false discovery rate. Later analysis suggested links between common viral pathogens and several top significant clusters.

PCR was performed using 60 Vbeta and 13 Jbeta primers. The assay was immunoSEQ multiplex PCR, and TCRdb's table has in-frame clones only and misses some. There are about 140,000 clones in the sample; roughly three quarters occur only once, and 4.9% lies in the top ten. Concerning this clone itself: Its target is not known.

The sample taken for sequencing was PBMCs. The sequence was obtained from a woman in her forties or fifties in good health and CMV-seronegative.

CDR3 coding DNA: TGTGCCAGCAGCTTAACAGGGGACTATGGCTACACCTTC. Its translation is CASSLTGDYGYTF. The chain carries TRBV11-2 and TRBJ1-2, with 7 bases identical to TRBD1. The J segment lost 3 bases and the V segment lost 2 bases, leaving 0 bases of the junction unmatched. The CDR3 sequence is 13 residues long. In germline, CDR1 is SGHAT, CDR2 FQNNGV.